This T cell receptor beta chain stems from a study of blood T cell repertoires in COVID-19. Study-wide context: Sites in the United States, Italy and Spain provided acute and convalescent COVID-19 samples. Sources were T cells, B-cell-depleted T cells, or PBMCs; the material itself was cDNA or gDNA.

V lost 7 bases, J lost 7 bases, and 7 bases stayed unmatched. This CDR3 is built from 13 residues. Germline V CDR1 and CDR2: SGHTA, FQGNSA. Authors' processing steps: For nucleated cells, counts were estimated from reference gene primer amplification. Measured with immunoSEQ multiplex PCR; TCRdb has only the in-frame clones, and not every one. V and J calls plus clone size are reproduced from that table; the DNA served to infer D and trimming. In the table there are about 81,000 clones, approximately 89% of which are singletons. This clone was found once. This rearrangement joins TRBV7-2 to TRBJ2-7, with TRBD1 matching 10 bases. Source material: peripheral blood. This sequence originates from a woman at least 80 years old with active COVID-19. In DNA, the CDR3 is TGTGCCAGCACCCTCGACAGGGGGCGGGAGCAGTACTTC. Amino acid sequence: CASTLDRGREQYF.